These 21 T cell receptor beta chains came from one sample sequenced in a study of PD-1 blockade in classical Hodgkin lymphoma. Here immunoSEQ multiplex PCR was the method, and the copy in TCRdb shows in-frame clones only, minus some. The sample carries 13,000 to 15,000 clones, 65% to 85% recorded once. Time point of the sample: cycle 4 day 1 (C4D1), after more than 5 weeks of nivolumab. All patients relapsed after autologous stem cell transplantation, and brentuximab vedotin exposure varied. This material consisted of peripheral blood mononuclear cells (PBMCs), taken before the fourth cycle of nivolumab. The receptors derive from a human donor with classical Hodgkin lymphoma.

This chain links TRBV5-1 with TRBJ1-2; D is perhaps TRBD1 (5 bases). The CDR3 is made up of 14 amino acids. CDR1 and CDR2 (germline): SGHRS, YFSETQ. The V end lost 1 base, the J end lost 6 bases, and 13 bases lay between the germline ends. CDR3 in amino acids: CASSLSQGWDGYTF. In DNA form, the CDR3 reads TGCGCCAGCAGCTTGAGTCAGGGATGGGATGGCTACACCTTC.

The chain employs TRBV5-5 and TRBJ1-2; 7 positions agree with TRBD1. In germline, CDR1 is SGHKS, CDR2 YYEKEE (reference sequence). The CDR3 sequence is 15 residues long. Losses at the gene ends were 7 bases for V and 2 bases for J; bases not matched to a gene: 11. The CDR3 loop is CASVSDRPTNYGYTF. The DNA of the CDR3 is TGTGCCAGCGTCTCGGACAGGCCCACGAACTATGGCTACACCTTC.

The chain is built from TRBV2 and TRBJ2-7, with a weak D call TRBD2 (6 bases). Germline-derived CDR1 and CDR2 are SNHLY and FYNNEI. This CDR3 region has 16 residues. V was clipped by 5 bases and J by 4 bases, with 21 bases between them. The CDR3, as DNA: TGTGCCAGCAGTCCTGGGGGGTGGGACGGATCTTACGAGCAGTACTTC. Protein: CASSPGGWDGSYEQYF. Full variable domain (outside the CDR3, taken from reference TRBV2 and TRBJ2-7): EPEVTQTPSHQVTQMGQEVILRCVPISNHLYFYWYRQILGQKVEFLVSFYNNEISEKSEIFDDQFSVERPDGSNFTLKIRSTKLEDSAMYFCASSPGGWDGSYEQYFGPGTRLTVT.

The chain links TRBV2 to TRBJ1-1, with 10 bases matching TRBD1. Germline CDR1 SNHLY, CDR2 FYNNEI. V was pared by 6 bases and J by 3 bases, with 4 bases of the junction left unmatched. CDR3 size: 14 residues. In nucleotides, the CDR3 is TGTGCCAGCAGAGCCGGGACAGGGGACACTGAAGCTTTCTTT. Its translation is CASRAGTGDTEAFF.

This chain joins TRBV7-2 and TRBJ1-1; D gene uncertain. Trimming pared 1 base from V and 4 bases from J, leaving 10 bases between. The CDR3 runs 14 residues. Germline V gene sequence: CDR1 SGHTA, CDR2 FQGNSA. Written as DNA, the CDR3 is TGTGCCAGCAGCTTAGACAGAGGCGGCACTGAAGCTTTCTTT. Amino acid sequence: CASSLDRGGTEAFF.

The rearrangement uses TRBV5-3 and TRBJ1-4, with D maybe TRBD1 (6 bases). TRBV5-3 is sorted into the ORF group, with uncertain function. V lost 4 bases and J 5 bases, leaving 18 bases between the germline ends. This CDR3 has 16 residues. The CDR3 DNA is TGTGCCAGAAGCGCCTTCGACAGGATCTTAAATGAAAAACTGTTTTTT. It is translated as CARSAFDRILNEKLFF.

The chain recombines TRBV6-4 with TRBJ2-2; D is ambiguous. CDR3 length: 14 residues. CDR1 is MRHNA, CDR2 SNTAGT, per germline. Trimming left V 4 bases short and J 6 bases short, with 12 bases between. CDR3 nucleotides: TGTGCCAGCAGTGGAGGTTCTGGCGCCGGGGAGCTGTTTTTT. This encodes CASSGGSGAGELFF.

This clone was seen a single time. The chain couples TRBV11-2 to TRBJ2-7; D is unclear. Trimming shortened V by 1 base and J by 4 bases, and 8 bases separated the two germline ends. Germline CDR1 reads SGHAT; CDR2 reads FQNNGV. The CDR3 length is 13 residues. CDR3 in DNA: TGTGCCAGCAGCTTAGGTCGTCGATACGAGCAGTACTTC. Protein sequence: CASSLGRRYEQYF.

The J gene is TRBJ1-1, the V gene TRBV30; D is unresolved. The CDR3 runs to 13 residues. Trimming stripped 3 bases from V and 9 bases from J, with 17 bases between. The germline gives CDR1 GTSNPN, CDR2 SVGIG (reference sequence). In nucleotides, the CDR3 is TGTGCCTGGAGCGACCCCCCCAGGATACAAGCTTTCTTT. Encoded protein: CAWSDPPRIQAFF. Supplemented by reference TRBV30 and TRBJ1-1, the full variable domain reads SQTIHQWPATLVQPVGSPLSLECTVEGTSNPNLYWYRQAAGRGLQLLFYSVGIGQISSEVPQNLSASRPQDRQFILSSKKLLLSDSGFYLCAWSDPPRIQAFFGQGTRLTVV.

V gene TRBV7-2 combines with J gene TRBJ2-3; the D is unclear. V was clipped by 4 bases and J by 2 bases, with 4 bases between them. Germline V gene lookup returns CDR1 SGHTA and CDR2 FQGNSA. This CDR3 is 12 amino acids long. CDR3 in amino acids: CASSSYTDTQYF. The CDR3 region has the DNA TGTGCCAGCAGCTCCTACACAGATACGCAGTATTTT.

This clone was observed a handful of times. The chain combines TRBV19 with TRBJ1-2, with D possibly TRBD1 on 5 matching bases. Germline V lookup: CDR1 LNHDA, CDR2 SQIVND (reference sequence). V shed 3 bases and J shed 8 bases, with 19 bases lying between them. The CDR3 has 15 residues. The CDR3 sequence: CASSILDTYAEGYTF. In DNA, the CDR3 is TGTGCCAGTAGTATTTTGGACACTTATGCGGAAGGCTACACCTTC.

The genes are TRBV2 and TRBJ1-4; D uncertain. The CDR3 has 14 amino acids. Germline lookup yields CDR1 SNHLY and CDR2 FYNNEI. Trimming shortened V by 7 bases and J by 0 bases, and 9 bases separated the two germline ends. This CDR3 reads CASKKGSTNEKLFF. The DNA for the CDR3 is TGTGCCAGCAAAAAGGGCTCAACTAATGAAAAACTGTTTTTT.

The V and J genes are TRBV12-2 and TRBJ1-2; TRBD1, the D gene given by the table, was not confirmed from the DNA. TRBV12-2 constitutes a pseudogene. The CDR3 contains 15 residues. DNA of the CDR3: TGTGCAAGTCGCCAGGATCTCTTCCCCAACTATGGCTACACCTTC. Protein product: CASRQDLFPNYGYTF.

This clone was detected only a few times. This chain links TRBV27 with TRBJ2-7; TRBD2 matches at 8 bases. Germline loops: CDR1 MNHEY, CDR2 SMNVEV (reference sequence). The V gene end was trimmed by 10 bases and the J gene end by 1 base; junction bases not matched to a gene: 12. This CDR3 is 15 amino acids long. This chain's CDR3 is CATGRQAGGSYEQYF. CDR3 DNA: TGTGCCACCGGCCGGCAGGCGGGGGGATCCTACGAGCAGTACTTC.

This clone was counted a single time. The CDR3 reads CASSLVGMRGQETQYF. The CDR3 DNA sequence: TGTGCCAGCAGTCTTGTGGGTATGAGGGGCCAAGAGACCCAGTACTTC. The chain links TRBV28 to TRBJ2-5, with D tentatively TRBD1 or TRBD2 (5 bases each). This CDR3 is built from 16 residues. The V end was cut by 5 bases, the J end by 1 base, with 17 bases between. Per the germline V gene, CDR1 is MDHEN and CDR2 is SYDVKM.

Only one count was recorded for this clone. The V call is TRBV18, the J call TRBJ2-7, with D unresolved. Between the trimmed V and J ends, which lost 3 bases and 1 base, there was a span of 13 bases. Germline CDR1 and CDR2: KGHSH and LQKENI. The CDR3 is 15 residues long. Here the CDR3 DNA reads TGTGCCAGCTCACCCCCTGAGGCAGGTTCCTACGAGCAGTACTTC. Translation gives CASSPPEAGSYEQYF.

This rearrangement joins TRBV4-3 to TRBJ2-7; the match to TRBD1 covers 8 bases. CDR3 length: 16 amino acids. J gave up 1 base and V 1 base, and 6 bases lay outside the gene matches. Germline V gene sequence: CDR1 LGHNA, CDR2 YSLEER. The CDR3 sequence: CASSQGTGPSSYEQYF. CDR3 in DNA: TGCGCCAGCAGCCAAGGGACAGGGCCGTCGTCCTACGAGCAGTACTTC.

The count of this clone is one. Here the CDR3 reads CASSSRVAQPQHF. The CDR3 bases are TGTGCCAGCAGCTCCCGGGTTGCTCAGCCCCAGCATTTT. V is TRBV5-6 and J is TRBJ1-5; D not resolved. The CDR3 length is 13 residues. Trimming pared 3 bases from V and 6 bases from J, leaving 10 bases between. Per the germline V gene, CDR1 is SGHDT and CDR2 is YYEEEE.

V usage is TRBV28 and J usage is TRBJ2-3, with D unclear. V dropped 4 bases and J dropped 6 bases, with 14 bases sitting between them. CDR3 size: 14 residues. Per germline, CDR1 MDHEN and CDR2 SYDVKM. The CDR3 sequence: CASSSGLSADTQYF. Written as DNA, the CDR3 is TGTGCCAGCAGTTCGGGTCTAAGTGCCGATACGCAGTATTTT.

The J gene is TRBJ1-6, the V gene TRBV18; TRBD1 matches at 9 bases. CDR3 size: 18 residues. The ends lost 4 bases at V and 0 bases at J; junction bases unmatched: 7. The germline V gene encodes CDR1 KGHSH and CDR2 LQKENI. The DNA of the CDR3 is TGTGCCAGCTCACGGACAGGGGCGCTTAACTCCTATAATTCACCCCTCCACTTT. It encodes CASSRTGALNSYNSPLHF.

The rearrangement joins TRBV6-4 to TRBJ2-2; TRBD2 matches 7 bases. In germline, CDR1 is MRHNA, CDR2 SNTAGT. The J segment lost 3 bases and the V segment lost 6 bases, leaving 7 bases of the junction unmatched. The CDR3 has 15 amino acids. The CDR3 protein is CASSSRLADTGELFF. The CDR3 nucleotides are TGTGCCAGCAGCTCTCGGCTAGCGGACACCGGGGAGCTGTTTTTT.